This T cell receptor beta chain was retrieved from a study of metastatic and nonmetastatic thyroid tumors. Study-level information: For malignant and benign thyroid patients, tumor or nodule tissue and blood were the sources whose repertoires were compared.

By proportion, this clone is medium-sized (0.01 to 0.1%). MiXCR reprocessed the PCR reads for TCRdb. Of 15,000 to 25,000 clones listed, approximately 24% are singletons. Thyroid surgery had not been preceded by any treatment in any patient. Source material: tumor tissue. The clonotype originates from a male donor with papillary thyroid cancer or a benign thyroid nodule (not recorded which). Some clones in this sample may be carry-over from other donors' samples.

CDR3 region: CASSLKRVRGTGELFF. CDR3 DNA sequence: TGTGCCAGCAGCTTAAAGCGGGTCCGCGGAACCGGGGAGCTGTTTTTT. V and J are TRBV7-2 and TRBJ2-2; possibly TRBD2 for D (6 bases). The CDR3 has 16 amino acids. V was shortened by 2 bases and J by 5 bases, with 15 bases between the two germline ends. CDR1 SGHTA and CDR2 FQGNSA come from the germline V gene.